This TCR beta chain was retrieved from a study of monozygotic twins with inflammatory bowel disease. With the 5' RACE reads reprocessed, TCRdb shows one record per CDR3 protein and no DNA. Its table records about 380,000 distinct CDR3 sequences. Concerning this clonotype itself: Its antigen remains unknown.

General study results and limits: No distinction between different T cell subtypes was possible. With others, IBD patients shared fewer clonotypes than healthy twins did, especially with disease activity.

The CDR3 extends over 15 amino acids. Per the germline V gene, CDR1 is SNHLY and CDR2 is FYNNEI. This rearrangement joins TRBV2 to TRBJ1-2; TCRdb reports TRBD1, a call that lacks DNA to check it against. Sequencing used blood. The sequence was collected from a human donor with ulcerative colitis or Crohn's disease, or a healthy co-twin of an affected twin (not recorded which). The CDR3 protein is CASSLGQTTNYGYTF.